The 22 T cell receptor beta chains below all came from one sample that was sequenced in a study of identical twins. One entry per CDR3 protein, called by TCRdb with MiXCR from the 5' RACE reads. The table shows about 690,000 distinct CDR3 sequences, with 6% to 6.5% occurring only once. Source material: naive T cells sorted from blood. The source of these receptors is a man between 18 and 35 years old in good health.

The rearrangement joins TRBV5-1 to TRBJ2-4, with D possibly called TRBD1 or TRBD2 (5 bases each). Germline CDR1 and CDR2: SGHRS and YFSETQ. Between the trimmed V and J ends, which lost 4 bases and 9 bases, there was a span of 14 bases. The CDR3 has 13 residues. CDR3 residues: CASSQTSGTIQYF. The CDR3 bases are TGCGCCAGCAGCCAGACGTCCGGGACCATTCAGTACTTC. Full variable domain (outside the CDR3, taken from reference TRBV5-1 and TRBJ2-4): KAGVTQTPRYLIKTRGQQVTLSCSPISGHRSVSWYQQTPGQGLQFLFEYFSETQRNKGNFPGRFSGRQFSNSRSEMNVSTLELGDSALYLCASSQTSGTIQYFGAGTRLSVL.

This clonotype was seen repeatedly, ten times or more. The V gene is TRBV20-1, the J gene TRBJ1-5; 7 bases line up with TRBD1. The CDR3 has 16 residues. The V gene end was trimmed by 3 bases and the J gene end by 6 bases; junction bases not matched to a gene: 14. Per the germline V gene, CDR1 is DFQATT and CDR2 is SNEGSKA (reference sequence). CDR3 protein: CSARTGLQGGRQPQHF. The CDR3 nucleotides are TGCAGTGCTAGGACCGGGCTCCAGGGGGGGCGTCAGCCCCAGCATTTT.

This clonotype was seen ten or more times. CDR3 coding DNA: TGCAGTGCTAGTTTTTCATTGGGGCCCGGACTTCAAGAGACCCAGTACTTC. Residues: CSASFSLGPGLQETQYF. This sequence joins TRBV20-1 and TRBJ2-5; D tentatively fits TRBD1 or TRBD2 (5 bases each). The length of the CDR3 is 17 residues. Germline assignment: CDR1 DFQATT and CDR2 SNEGSKA (reference sequence). V lost 3 bases to trimming and J lost 2 bases, with 22 bases between them.

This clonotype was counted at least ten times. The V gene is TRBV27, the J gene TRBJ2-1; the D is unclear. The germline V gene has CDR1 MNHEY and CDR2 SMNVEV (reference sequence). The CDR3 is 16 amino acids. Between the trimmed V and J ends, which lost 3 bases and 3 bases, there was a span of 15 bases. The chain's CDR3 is CASSFPPGGNYNEQFF. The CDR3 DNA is TGTGCCAGCAGTTTCCCCCCGGGCGGAAACTACAATGAGCAGTTCTTC.

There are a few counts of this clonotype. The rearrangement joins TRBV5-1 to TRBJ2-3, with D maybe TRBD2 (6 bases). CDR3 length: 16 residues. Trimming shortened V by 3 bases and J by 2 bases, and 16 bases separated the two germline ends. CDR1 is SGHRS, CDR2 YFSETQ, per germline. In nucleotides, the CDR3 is TGCGCCAGCAGCTGGGCTCGGGACTCTAACACAGATACGCAGTATTTT. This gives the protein CASSWARDSNTDTQYF.

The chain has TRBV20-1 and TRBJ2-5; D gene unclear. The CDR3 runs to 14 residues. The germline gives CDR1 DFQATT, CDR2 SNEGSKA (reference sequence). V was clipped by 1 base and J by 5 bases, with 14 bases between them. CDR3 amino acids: CSARVRRTPETQYF. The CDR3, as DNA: TGCAGTGCTAGAGTTCGCCGAACCCCCGAGACCCAGTACTTC.

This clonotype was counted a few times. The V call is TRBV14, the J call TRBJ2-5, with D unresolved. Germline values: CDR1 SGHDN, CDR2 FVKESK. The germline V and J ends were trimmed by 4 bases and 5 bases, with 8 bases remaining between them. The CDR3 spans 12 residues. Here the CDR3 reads CASSRIRETQYF. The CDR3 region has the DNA TGTGCCAGCAGCCGGATACGGGAGACCCAGTACTTC.

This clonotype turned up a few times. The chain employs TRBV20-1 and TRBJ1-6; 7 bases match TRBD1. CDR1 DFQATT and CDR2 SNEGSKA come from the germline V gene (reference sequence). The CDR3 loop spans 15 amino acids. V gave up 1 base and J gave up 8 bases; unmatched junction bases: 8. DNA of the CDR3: TGCAGTGCTAGAGCCTCGGGGACAGCCGATTCACCCCTCCACTTT. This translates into CSARASGTADSPLHF.

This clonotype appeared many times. The CDR3 region is CASRAGELGTDTQYF. The CDR3 DNA is TGTGCCAGCAGAGCGGGAGAACTAGGCACAGATACGCAGTATTTT. The V call is TRBV12-3 or TRBV12-4, the J call TRBJ2-3; the match to TRBD2 covers 8 bases. The J segment lost 1 base and the V segment lost 6 bases, leaving 6 bases of the junction unmatched. CDR3 length: 15 residues.

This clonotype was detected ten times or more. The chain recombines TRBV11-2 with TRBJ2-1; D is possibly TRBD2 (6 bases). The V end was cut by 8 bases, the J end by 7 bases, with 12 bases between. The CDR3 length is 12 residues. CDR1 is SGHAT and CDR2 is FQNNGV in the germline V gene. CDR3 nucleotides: TGTGCCAGCGCGGGAATTGAGAATGAGCAGTTCTTC. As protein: CASAGIENEQFF.

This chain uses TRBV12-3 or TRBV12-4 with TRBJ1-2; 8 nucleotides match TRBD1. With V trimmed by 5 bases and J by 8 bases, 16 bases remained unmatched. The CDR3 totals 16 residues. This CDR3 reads CASSTPGQERNRGYTF. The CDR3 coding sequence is TGTGCCAGCAGTACTCCGGGACAGGAGAGAAATCGGGGCTACACCTTC.

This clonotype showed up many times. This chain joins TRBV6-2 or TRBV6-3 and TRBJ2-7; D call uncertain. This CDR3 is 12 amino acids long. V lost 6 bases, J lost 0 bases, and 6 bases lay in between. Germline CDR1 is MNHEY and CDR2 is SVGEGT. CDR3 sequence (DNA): TGTGCCAGCAGGCCAAGCTCCTACGAGCAGTACTTC. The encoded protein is CASRPSSYEQYF.

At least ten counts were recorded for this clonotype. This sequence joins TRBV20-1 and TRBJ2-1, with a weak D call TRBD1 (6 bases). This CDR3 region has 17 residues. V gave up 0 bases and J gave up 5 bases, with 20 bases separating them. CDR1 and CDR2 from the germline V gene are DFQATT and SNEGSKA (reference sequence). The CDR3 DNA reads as TGCAGTGCTAGAGATTCGGCGAGGGGGAGTCCAAACAATGAGCAGTTCTTC. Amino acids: CSARDSARGSPNNEQFF.

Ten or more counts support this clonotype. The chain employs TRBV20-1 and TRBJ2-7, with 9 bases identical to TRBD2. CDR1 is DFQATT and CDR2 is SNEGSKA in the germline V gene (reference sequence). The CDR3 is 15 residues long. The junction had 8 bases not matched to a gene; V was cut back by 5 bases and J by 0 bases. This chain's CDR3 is CSASDSGGSSYEQYV. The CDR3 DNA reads TGCAGTGCTTCCGATAGCGGGGGCAGCTCCTACGAGCAGTACGTC.

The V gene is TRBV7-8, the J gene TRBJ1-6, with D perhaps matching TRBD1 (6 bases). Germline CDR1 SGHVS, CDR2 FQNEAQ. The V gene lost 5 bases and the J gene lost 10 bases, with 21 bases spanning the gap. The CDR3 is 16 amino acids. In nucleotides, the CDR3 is TGTGCCAGCAGCGGAACACCGGATCGGGGGGCCTCACCCCTCCACTTT. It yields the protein CASSGTPDRGASPLHF.

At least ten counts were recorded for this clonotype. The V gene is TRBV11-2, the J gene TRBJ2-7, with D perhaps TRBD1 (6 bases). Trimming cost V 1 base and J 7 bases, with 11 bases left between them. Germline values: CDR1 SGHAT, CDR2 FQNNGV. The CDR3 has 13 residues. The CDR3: CASSLASRGEQYV. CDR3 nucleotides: TGTGCCAGCAGCTTAGCATCTAGGGGGGAGCAGTACGTC.

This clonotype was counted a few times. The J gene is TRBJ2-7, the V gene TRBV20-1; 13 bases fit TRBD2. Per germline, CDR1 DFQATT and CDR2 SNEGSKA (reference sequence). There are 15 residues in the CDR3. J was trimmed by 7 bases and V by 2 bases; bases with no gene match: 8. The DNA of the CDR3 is TGCAGTGCTAGACATACTAGCGGGAGGGCCGGGGAGCAGTACTTC. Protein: CSARHTSGRAGEQYF.

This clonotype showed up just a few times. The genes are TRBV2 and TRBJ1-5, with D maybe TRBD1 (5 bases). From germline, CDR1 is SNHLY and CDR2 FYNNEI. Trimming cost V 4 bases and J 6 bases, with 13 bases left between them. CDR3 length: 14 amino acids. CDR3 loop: CASSVERGSQPQHF. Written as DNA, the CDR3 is TGTGCCAGCAGTGTGGAAAGGGGCAGTCAGCCCCAGCATTTT. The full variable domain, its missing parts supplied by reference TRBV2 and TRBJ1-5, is EPEVTQTPSHQVTQMGQEVILRCVPISNHLYFYWYRQILGQKVEFLVSFYNNEISEKSEIFDDQFSVERPDGSNFTLKIRSTKLEDSAMYFCASSVERGSQPQHFGDGTRLSIL.

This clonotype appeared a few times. The chain's CDR3 is CASSRLVQETQYF. The CDR3 nucleotides read TGTGCCAGCAGCCGACTAGTCCAAGAGACCCAGTACTTC. The V gene is TRBV7-2, the J gene TRBJ2-5, with D perhaps TRBD2 (6 bases). The CDR3 has 13 amino acids. CDR1 is SGHTA, CDR2 FQGNSA, per germline. V lost 5 bases, J lost 1 base, and 8 bases lay in between.

CDR3 sequence reads: CASSPIHTDTQYF. In DNA form, the CDR3 reads TGTGCCAGCAGCCCAATCCACACAGATACGCAGTATTTT. This chain uses TRBV11-1 with TRBJ2-3; D is undetermined. The CDR3 extends over 13 amino acids. The germline CDR1 and CDR2 sequences are SGHAT and FQDESV (reference sequence). Trimming stripped 5 bases from V and 2 bases from J, with 8 bases between.

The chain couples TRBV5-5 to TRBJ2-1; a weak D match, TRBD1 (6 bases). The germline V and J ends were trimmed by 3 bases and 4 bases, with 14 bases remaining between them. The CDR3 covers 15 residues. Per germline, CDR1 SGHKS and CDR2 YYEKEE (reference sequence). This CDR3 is CASSSRDTGYNEQFF. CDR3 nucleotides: TGTGCCAGCAGCTCCCGGGACACAGGATACAATGAGCAGTTCTTC. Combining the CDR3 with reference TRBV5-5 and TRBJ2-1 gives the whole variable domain DAGVTQSPTHLIKTRGQQVTLRCSPISGHKSVSWYQQVLGQGPQFIFQYYEKEERGRGNFPDRFSARQFPNYSSELNVNALLLGDSALYLCASSSRDTGYNEQFFGPGTRLTVL.

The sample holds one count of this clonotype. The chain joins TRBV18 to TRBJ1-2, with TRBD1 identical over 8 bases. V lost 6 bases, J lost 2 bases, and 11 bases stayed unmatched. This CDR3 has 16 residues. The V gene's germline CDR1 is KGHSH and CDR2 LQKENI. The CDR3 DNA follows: TGTGCCAGCTCCCTGGACAGGGAGGAATTAAACTATGGCTACACCTTC. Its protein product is CASSLDREELNYGYTF.